This TCR beta chain was obtained from a study of blood T cell repertoires in COVID-19. Only in-frame clones appear in the TCRdb table, and some are missing; sequencing was by immunoSEQ multiplex PCR. The sample carries a few hundred thousand clones, around nine tenths recorded once. With V trimmed by 1 base and J by 5 bases, 10 bases remained unmatched. This CDR3 comprises 18 residues. The germline CDR1 and CDR2 sequences are LGHNA and YSLEER. J is TRBJ1-4 and V is TRBV4-3; 10 bases agree with TRBD1. This TCR was sampled from a woman aged 55-70 years with acute or convalescent COVID-19. Source material: peripheral blood. CDR3: CASSQGRDRGLMNEKLFF. In DNA form, the CDR3 reads TGCGCCAGCAGCCAAGGCCGGGACAGGGGACTGATGAATGAAAAACTGTTTTTT.